Below, 8 T cell receptor beta chains from the same sample are listed, as sequenced in a study of CD8 T cells in Susac syndrome. With random hexamers, reverse transcription was performed on about 0.45 to 1 ug of RNA. TCRdb recomputed calls from the immunoSEQ multiplex PCR reads with MiXCR, one row per CDR3 protein. The sample shows about 180,000 distinct CDR3 sequences, about 95% of them seen only once. Sequencing used CD8+ T cells from PBMCs. The receptors were sampled from a human donor with multiple sclerosis.

This rearrangement joins TRBV29-1 to TRBJ1-1; D perhaps matches TRBD1 (5 bases). Germline CDR1 SQVTM, CDR2 ANQGSEA. The CDR3 spans 14 residues. Trimming left V 7 bases short and J 4 bases short, with 19 bases between. The CDR3 is CSAWDGDWGTEAFF. CDR3 sequence (DNA): TGCAGCGCCTGGGACGGCGATTGGGGCACTGAAGCTTTCTTT.

The V call is TRBV7-8, the J call TRBJ1-2; D remains ambiguous. Germline values: CDR1 SGHVS, CDR2 FQNEAQ. The CDR3 loop spans 17 amino acids. Trimming took off 5 bases at V and 6 bases at J, with 25 bases between the two ends. This CDR3 reads CASSAAPMTTGRDGYTF. In nucleotides, the CDR3 is TGTGCCAGCAGCGCAGCTCCCATGACCACCGGGAGGGATGGCTACACCTTC.

This clonotype has just a few counts. J is TRBJ2-7 and V is TRBV7-9; 14 positions agree with TRBD2. This CDR3 has 15 amino acids. The V and J ends lost 5 bases and 4 bases, in that order; junction bases with no gene match: 4. Germline CDR1 reads SEHNR; CDR2 reads FQNEAQ (reference sequence). The CDR3 sequence: CASSPRLAGGYEQYF. The CDR3 DNA reads as TGTGCCAGCAGCCCACGACTAGCGGGAGGGTACGAGCAGTACTTC.

V usage is TRBV4-1 and J usage is TRBJ1-1; D gene uncertain. The V gene's germline CDR1 is MGHRA and CDR2 YSYEKL. V was clipped by 1 base and J by 1 base, with 4 bases between them. The length of the CDR3 is 13 residues. CDR3 sequence: CASSQVANTEAFF. The CDR3 region has the DNA TGCGCCAGCAGCCAAGTGGCGAACACTGAAGCTTTCTTT.

The chain combines TRBV27 with TRBJ1-1; possibly TRBD1 for D (6 bases). CDR3 length equals 14 residues. The V end was cut by 3 bases, the J end by 6 bases, with 14 bases between. Germline values: CDR1 MNHEY, CDR2 SMNVEV (reference sequence). The CDR3 region has the DNA TGTGCCAGCAGTTTCAATACAGGGTCCTCTGAAGCTTTCTTT. This gives the protein CASSFNTGSSEAFF.

V is TRBV11-2 and J is TRBJ2-7; no clear D gene. Trimming cost V 1 base and J 6 bases, with 7 bases left between them. CDR3 length: 12 amino acids. Germline-derived CDR1 and CDR2 are SGHAT and FQNNGV. The CDR3 loop is CASSLGVPEQYF. The CDR3 bases are TGTGCCAGCAGCTTAGGAGTTCCCGAGCAGTACTTC.

This sequence joins TRBV29-1 and TRBJ1-1, with a possible D match to TRBD1 (5 bases). The CDR3 length is 15 residues. Germline lookup yields CDR1 SQVTM and CDR2 ANQGSEA. V shed 0 bases and J shed 0 bases, with 11 bases lying between them. CDR3: CSVEESGLMNTEAFF. DNA of the CDR3: TGCAGCGTTGAAGAGTCGGGGCTCATGAACACTGAAGCTTTCTTT.

V usage is TRBV7-2 and J usage is TRBJ2-5; D is perhaps TRBD1 (6 bases). The germline gives CDR1 SGHTA, CDR2 FQGNSA. Trimming stripped 5 bases from V and 5 bases from J, with 15 bases between. This CDR3 has 14 amino acids. CDR3 DNA sequence: TGTGCCAGCAGCGAGGGGACACCCCGGGAGACCCAGTACTTC. This codes for CASSEGTPRETQYF.